Following are 27 T cell receptor beta chains from one sample sequenced in a study of blood T cell repertoires in COVID-19. The assay was immunoSEQ multiplex PCR, and TCRdb's table has in-frame clones only and misses some. The sample lists 250,000 to 300,000 clones; around 86% were seen once. Sequencing was done on a sample of PBMCs or T cells enriched from blood (not recorded which). Receptors originate from a woman in her thirties or forties who had recovered from COVID-19.

V gene TRBV7-3 combines with J gene TRBJ1-1; weak D call: TRBD1 (5 bases). The ends were cut back, 5 bases at V and 1 base at J, with 8 bases in the middle. This CDR3 is 13 amino acids long. In germline, CDR1 is SGHTA, CDR2 FQGTGA. The CDR3 region has the DNA TGTGCCAGCAGCGTCGACAGGAACACTGAAGCTTTCTTT. Protein sequence: CASSVDRNTEAFF.

The V call is TRBV29-1, the J call TRBJ2-5; weak D call: TRBD2 (6 bases). Germline V gives CDR1 SQVTM, CDR2 ANQGSEA. Trimming left V 1 base short and J 11 bases short, with 11 bases between. The CDR3 has 11 amino acids. The CDR3 sequence: CSVEGGSGQYF. For the CDR3, the DNA is TGCAGCGTTGAAGGGGGAAGCGGGCAGTACTTC. The complete variable domain, with remaining parts taken from reference TRBV29-1 and TRBJ2-5, reads SAVISQKPSRDICQRGTSLTIQCQVDSQVTMMFWYRQQPGQSLTLIATANQGSEATYESGFVIDKFPISRPNLTFSTLTVSNMSPEDSSIYLCSVEGGSGQYFGPGTRLLVL.

This clone was seen just once. The chain combines TRBV7-9 with TRBJ2-7; TRBD2 matches 8 bases. CDR3 size: 16 residues. The V gene's germline CDR1 is SEHNR and CDR2 FQNEAQ (reference sequence). J lost 8 bases, V lost 2 bases, and 14 bases had no gene match. In DNA, the CDR3 is TGTGCCAGCAGCTTAAGTGGCGGGGGGCCTACTGTCAAGCAGTACTTC. It encodes CASSLSGGGPTVKQYF.

In this sample, this clone turned up once. The V and J genes are TRBV5-4 and TRBJ2-5; 12 bases map to TRBD2. Looked up from germline, CDR1 is SGHNT and CDR2 is YYREEE (reference sequence). The ends lost 6 bases at V and 1 base at J; junction bases unmatched: 4. This CDR3 is built from 15 residues. CDR3 DNA: TGTGCCAGCACCTCGACTAGCGGGGGCCAAGAGACCCAGTACTTC. As protein: CASTSTSGGQETQYF. The variable domain in full, completed from reference TRBV5-4 and TRBJ2-5, reads ETGVTQSPTHLIKTRGQQVTLRCSSQSGHNTVSWYQQALGQGPQFIFQYYREEENGRGNFPPRFSGLQFPNYSSELNVNALELDDSALYLCASTSTSGGQETQYFGPGTRLLVL.

The V and J genes are TRBV6-2 or TRBV6-3 and TRBJ2-5, with unresolved D. Germline CDR1 is MNHEY and CDR2 is SVGEGT. The CDR3 is 14 amino acids. Between the trimmed V and J ends, which lost 6 bases and 1 base, there was a span of 12 bases. In DNA, the CDR3 is TGTGCCAGCAGCCCCCACTTCTCCCAAGAGACCCAGTACTTC. As protein: CASSPHFSQETQYF.

The chain links TRBV7-2 to TRBJ1-1, with TRBD1 matching 7 bases. Germline loops: CDR1 SGHTA, CDR2 FQGNSA. This CDR3 spans 14 amino acids. Trimming removed 4 bases from V and 5 bases from J; junction bases left unmatched: 7. CDR3 DNA sequence: TGTGCCAGCAGCTCAGGAACAGGGGCGACTGAAGCTTTCTTT. Residues: CASSSGTGATEAFF.

CDR3 residues: CASRAGLAVGELFF. For the CDR3, the DNA is TGTGCCAGCAGGGCGGGACTAGCGGTCGGGGAGCTGTTTTTT. V is TRBV13 and J is TRBJ2-2, with 11 bases fitting TRBD2. The junction had 4 bases not matched to a gene; V was cut back by 6 bases and J by 7 bases. CDR3 length: 14 residues. Germline V gene sequence: CDR1 PRHDT, CDR2 FYEKMQ (reference sequence).

This sequence joins TRBV2 and TRBJ1-5; 7 nucleotides line up with TRBD1. Trimming removed 5 bases from V and 7 bases from J; junction bases left unmatched: 8. Germline values: CDR1 SNHLY, CDR2 FYNNEI. This CDR3 has 14 residues. CDR3: CASSPDRAGQPQHF. The CDR3 coding sequence is TGTGCCAGCAGTCCCGACAGGGCAGGCCAGCCCCAGCATTTT. Supplemented by reference TRBV2 and TRBJ1-5, the full variable domain reads EPEVTQTPSHQVTQMGQEVILRCVPISNHLYFYWYRQILGQKVEFLVSFYNNEISEKSEIFDDQFSVERPDGSNFTLKIRSTKLEDSAMYFCASSPDRAGQPQHFGDGTRLSIL.

The chain is built from TRBV4-2 and TRBJ1-2; 8 bases are a match to TRBD1. Trimming took 4 bases from V and 7 from J; bases not matched to a gene: 14. Germline CDR1 reads LGHNA; CDR2 reads YNFKEQ. CDR3 length: 16 residues. The CDR3 spells CASSPTGVRTGFGYTF. CDR3 nucleotides: TGTGCCAGCAGCCCGACAGGGGTCCGAACTGGCTTTGGCTACACCTTC.

V is TRBV5-6 and J is TRBJ1-3; D is ambiguous. Trimming left V 2 bases short and J 0 bases short, with 12 bases between. This CDR3 is built from 16 residues. Germline CDR1 is SGHDT and CDR2 is YYEEEE. In nucleotides, the CDR3 is TGTGCCAGCAGCTTCCTCGACGGGTTCTCTGGAAACACCATATATTTT. It specifies CASSFLDGFSGNTIYF.

This chain connects TRBV5-1 to TRBJ1-1; D gene uncertain. CDR1 and CDR2 from the germline V gene are SGHRS and YFSETQ. This CDR3 contains 14 residues. Trimming removed 4 bases at V and 1 base at J, with 11 bases between. CDR3 DNA sequence: TGCGCCAGCAGCCAACCAACTGAGAACACTGAAGCTTTCTTT. Protein product: CASSQPTENTEAFF.

CDR3 DNA sequence: TGTGCCAGCAGCTTCACAGGGGGCACTGAAGCTTTCTTT. It translates to CASSFTGGTEAFF. This chain connects TRBV11-2 to TRBJ1-1; 8 bases match TRBD1. Germline lookup yields CDR1 SGHAT and CDR2 FQNNGV. With V trimmed by 3 bases and J by 4 bases, 1 base remained unmatched. The CDR3 totals 13 residues.

The V and J genes are TRBV5-8 and TRBJ2-2; 8 positions agree with TRBD1. The trim removed 4 bases at V and 4 bases at J, leaving 9 bases unmatched. CDR3 length: 16 residues. Germline V lookup: CDR1 SGHTS, CDR2 YDEGEE. CDR3 nucleotides: TGTGCCAGCAGCACTCGACAGGGGCCAAGCACCGGGGAGCTGTTTTTT. Protein product: CASSTRQGPSTGELFF.

The V and J genes are TRBV4-1 and TRBJ2-1, with a weak D call TRBD1 (5 bases). V lost 0 bases, J lost 0 bases, and 9 bases lay in between. This CDR3 contains 16 residues. CDR1 MGHRA and CDR2 YSYEKL come from the germline V gene. The CDR3, as DNA: TGCGCCAGCAGCCAAGAAAGGGGTTACTCCTACAATGAGCAGTTCTTC. The encoded protein is CASSQERGYSYNEQFF.

The chain uses TRBV5-1 and TRBJ1-2; D perhaps matches TRBD1 (6 bases). Per germline, CDR1 SGHRS and CDR2 YFSETQ. This CDR3 is built from 14 residues. Trimming took off 4 bases at V and 0 bases at J, with 10 bases between the two ends. This CDR3 reads CASSQTGTNYGYTF. The CDR3 nucleotides are TGCGCCAGCAGCCAGACAGGTACTAACTATGGCTACACCTTC. Together with reference TRBV5-1 and TRBJ1-2, the CDR3 gives the full variable domain: KAGVTQTPRYLIKTRGQQVTLSCSPISGHRSVSWYQQTPGQGLQFLFEYFSETQRNKGNFPGRFSGRQFSNSRSEMNVSTLELGDSALYLCASSQTGTNYGYTFGSGTRLTVV.

The rearrangement uses TRBV9 and TRBJ2-2; D possibly corresponds to TRBD1 (5 bases). The CDR3 loop spans 14 amino acids. V lost 1 base and J lost 4, with 8 bases in between. The germline gives CDR1 SGDLS, CDR2 YYNGEE. The CDR3 region has the DNA TGTGCCAGCAGCGTATCAGGGCCCACCGGGGAGCTGTTTTTT. Amino acids: CASSVSGPTGELFF.

V usage is TRBV5-1 and J usage is TRBJ2-3; 7 nucleotides match TRBD2. This CDR3 contains 15 residues. Germline loops: CDR1 SGHRS, CDR2 YFSETQ. V shed 4 bases, J shed 4 bases, and the junction held 9 bases outside the gene matches. This CDR3 reads CASSKAGWAADTQYF. CDR3 nucleotides: TGCGCCAGCAGCAAAGCGGGGTGGGCGGCAGATACGCAGTATTTT.

V and J are TRBV19 and TRBJ2-3; 7 bases line up with TRBD1. CDR3 length: 15 residues. The trim removed 7 bases at V and 5 bases at J, leaving 12 bases unmatched. Germline V gives CDR1 LNHDA, CDR2 SQIVND (reference sequence). CDR3 sequence: CASMSRTGVGDTQYF. CDR3 in DNA: TGTGCCAGTATGTCACGAACAGGGGTCGGAGATACGCAGTATTTT.

This clone has a single count. This chain uses TRBV6-6 with TRBJ1-5, with unresolved D. This CDR3 spans 16 amino acids. Per the germline V gene, CDR1 is MNHNY and CDR2 is SVGAGI (reference sequence). V dropped 0 bases and J dropped 2 bases, with 11 bases sitting between them. CDR3 region: CASSYSFAQGNQPQHF. CDR3 bases: TGTGCCAGCAGTTACTCATTTGCCCAGGGCAATCAGCCCCAGCATTTT.

The rearrangement uses TRBV5-6 and TRBJ2-3; 12 bases fit TRBD2. The CDR3 runs 17 residues. Trimming cost V 1 base and J 6 bases; bases outside gene matches: 9. CDR1 is SGHDT and CDR2 is YYEEEE in the germline V gene. The CDR3 loop reads CASSLSLAGGGRDTQYF. The DNA of the CDR3 is TGTGCCAGCAGCTTGTCGCTAGCGGGAGGGGGTAGGGATACGCAGTATTTT.

This rearrangement joins TRBV18 to TRBJ1-3; 8 positions agree with TRBD1. This CDR3 comprises 15 residues. The J segment lost 0 bases and the V segment lost 5 bases, leaving 3 bases of the junction unmatched. Germline V gives CDR1 KGHSH, CDR2 LQKENI. The CDR3 loop reads CASSEGTGSGNTIYF. CDR3 nucleotides: TGTGCCAGCTCAGAAGGGACAGGCTCTGGAAACACCATATATTTT.

The DNA of the CDR3 is TGTGCCAGTAGTCGACCTTATCCCTCACGCCAGGGGAGCTCCTACAATGAGCAGTTCTTC. Residues: CASSRPYPSRQGSSYNEQFF. The V call is TRBV19, the J call TRBJ2-1, with a possible D match to TRBD1 (6 bases). Germline V gene sequence: CDR1 LNHDA, CDR2 SQIVND (reference sequence). CDR3 length: 20 residues. Trimming left V 5 bases short and J 0 bases short, with 26 bases between.

This sequence joins TRBV19 and TRBJ1-4; D is undetermined. V was shortened by 5 bases and J by 0 bases, with 10 bases between the two germline ends. Per the germline V gene, CDR1 is LNHDA and CDR2 is SQIVND (reference sequence). The CDR3 is made up of 15 amino acids. The CDR3 here is CASSSGDATNEKLFF. For the CDR3, the DNA is TGTGCCAGTAGTTCCGGAGATGCAACTAATGAAAAACTGTTTTTT.

This clone was recorded once. This chain connects TRBV10-3 to TRBJ2-7; 7 nucleotides align to TRBD2. The CDR3 runs to 16 residues. The V segment lost 1 base and the J segment 1 base; nucleotides outside the gene matches: 7. Germline loops: CDR1 ENHRY, CDR2 SYGVKD. CDR3 amino acids: CAISEWVGRDSYEQYF. CDR3 sequence (DNA): TGTGCCATCAGTGAGTGGGTTGGGAGGGATTCCTACGAGCAGTACTTC.

The rearrangement links TRBV18 to TRBJ2-3; TRBD2 aligns across 9 bases. The trim removed 0 bases at V and 2 bases at J, leaving 6 bases unmatched. Germline CDR1 KGHSH, CDR2 LQKENI. The CDR3 spans 17 residues. CDR3 sequence (DNA): TGTGCCAGCTCACCACCGGGACTAGCAACTCACACAGATACGCAGTATTTT. Translating gives CASSPPGLATHTDTQYF.

The chain couples TRBV7-2 to TRBJ2-2, with TRBD2 identical over 9 bases. The CDR3 runs 15 residues. The germline CDR1 and CDR2 sequences are SGHTA and FQGNSA. V lost 2 bases, J lost 4 bases, and 2 bases stayed unmatched. The CDR3 DNA sequence: TGTGCCAGCAGCTTACGGCGGGGGGGCACCGGGGAGCTGTTTTTT. The encoded protein is CASSLRRGGTGELFF.

This chain links TRBV6-2 or TRBV6-3 with TRBJ2-7; TRBD1 matches at 7 bases. The CDR3 contains 14 residues. J lost 7 bases, V lost 5 bases, and 11 bases had no gene match. Germline CDR1 MNHEY, CDR2 SVGEGT. Here the CDR3 reads CASSGTDSLREQYF. CDR3 DNA: TGTGCCAGCAGTGGGACAGATTCACTACGGGAGCAGTACTTC.